This T cell receptor (beta chain) emerged from a study of blood T cell repertoires in COVID-19. Study at large: Spain, Italy and the United States supplied samples that represented acute and convalescent COVID-19.

Authors' analysis steps: Reference gene primer amplification yielded estimated nucleated cell counts. This table comes from immunoSEQ multiplex PCR, and its TCRdb copy is limited to in-frame clones, with some not included. D and trimming come from the DNA, and the V and J calls and clone size come from that table. The top ten clones hold under 3% of a sample with around 120,000 clones, less than 90% of them seen once. This CDR3 has 17 residues. V lost 0 bases, J lost 1 base, and 15 bases lay in between. Germline V gene lookup returns CDR1 LGHNA and CDR2 YSLEER. The clonotype originates from a man aged 30-40 years with acute or convalescent COVID-19. Sequenced: peripheral blood. V gene TRBV4-3 combines with J gene TRBJ1-2; the D is unclear. CDR3 DNA: TGCGCCAGCAGCCAAGATCGGGTTATAGATTATAACTATGGCTACACCTTC. Translated: CASSQDRVIDYNYGYTF.